This entry lists 7 T cell receptor beta chains sequenced from one sample in a study of cytomegalovirus exposure and HLA in healthy donors. The PCR had 60 Vbeta and 13 Jbeta primers. Measured with immunoSEQ multiplex PCR; TCRdb has only the in-frame clones, and not every one. The table lists 95,000 to 110,000 clones, around 76% of them singletons, with 10% to 13% in the top ten. Sequencing was performed on PBMCs. Receptor source: a woman aged 18-35 years in good health and CMV-seropositive.

This chain connects TRBV27 to TRBJ2-5, with D maybe TRBD2 (6 bases). The CDR3 extends over 15 amino acids. V lost 0 bases and J lost 5, with 13 bases in between. Germline loops: CDR1 MNHEY, CDR2 SMNVEV (reference sequence). CDR3 protein: CASSLSRGIGETQYF. The CDR3 nucleotides are TGTGCCAGCAGTTTATCACGGGGGATCGGGGAGACCCAGTACTTC.

Remarks on this clone: At the DNA level, this CDR3 is encoded by other sequences in the same sample as well. The CDR3 sequence is CASSLNMNTEAFF. The CDR3, as DNA: TGCGCCAGCAGCTTAAACATGAACACTGAAGCTTTCTTT. This chain connects TRBV5-1 to TRBJ1-1; D is undetermined. Trimming cost V 2 bases and J 0 bases, with 5 bases left between them. The CDR3 runs 13 residues. CDR1 is SGHRS, CDR2 YFSETQ, per germline.

The chain uses TRBV5-1 and TRBJ2-5, with TRBD2 matching over 13 bases. The V segment lost 1 base and the J segment 2 bases; nucleotides outside the gene matches: 5. Germline lookup yields CDR1 SGHRS and CDR2 YFSETQ. The CDR3 is 17 amino acids. The CDR3 reads CASSLNPGLAGQETQYF. In DNA, the CDR3 is TGCGCCAGCAGCTTGAACCCGGGACTAGCGGGACAAGAGACCCAGTACTTC. Based on the CDR3 plus reference TRBV5-1 and TRBJ2-5, the full variable domain is KAGVTQTPRYLIKTRGQQVTLSCSPISGHRSVSWYQQTPGQGLQFLFEYFSETQRNKGNFPGRFSGRQFSNSRSEMNVSTLELGDSALYLCASSLNPGLAGQETQYFGPGTRLLVL.

V is TRBV6-4 and J is TRBJ2-3; TRBD1 agrees at 8 bases. CDR3 size: 14 residues. The germline CDR1 and CDR2 sequences are MRHNA and SNTAGT. V dropped 2 bases and J dropped 4; count of bases not matched to a gene: 2. The CDR3 loop is CASSDGQGSDTQYF. Here the CDR3 DNA reads TGTGCCAGCAGTGACGGACAGGGTTCAGATACGCAGTATTTT.

This chain joins TRBV9 and TRBJ2-5; 8 nucleotides match TRBD1. Germline-derived CDR1 and CDR2 are SGDLS and YYNGEE. V dropped 3 bases and J dropped 2; count of bases not matched to a gene: 12. CDR3 length: 17 residues. CDR3 region: CASSAKWDRIAQETQYF. CDR3 DNA: TGTGCCAGCAGCGCGAAATGGGACAGGATAGCGCAAGAGACCCAGTACTTC.

This chain links TRBV20-1 with TRBJ2-1; D ambiguous. Trimming stripped 1 base from V and 6 bases from J, with 4 bases between. Germline loops: CDR1 DFQATT, CDR2 SNEGSKA (reference sequence). The CDR3 consists of 11 residues. The CDR3 spells CSARAVNEQFF. In nucleotides, the CDR3 is TGCAGTGCTAGAGCGGTCAATGAGCAGTTCTTC.

V usage is TRBV28 and J usage is TRBJ2-2; the D gene is possibly TRBD2 (5 bases). The CDR3 length is 15 residues. V lost 5 bases and J 3 bases, leaving 13 bases between the germline ends. Germline V gene lookup returns CDR1 MDHEN and CDR2 SYDVKM. CDR3 bases: TGTGCCAGCAGTCCCCACGAGGGCTACACCGGGGAGCTGTTTTTT. Its translation: CASSPHEGYTGELFF.